This is a list of T cell receptor beta chains from one sample in a study of a mutant IDH1 vaccine in newly diagnosed glioma. Profiling relied on immunoSEQ multiplex PCR, and the TCRdb table lists in-frame clones only, not all of them. In the table there are about 92,000 clones, around 77% of which are singletons. The source was PBMCs, collected from a glioma patient treated with radiotherapy, temozolomide or both. The receptors stem from a man aged 35-49 years with glioma. Each CDR3 is given with its conserved first and last residue. The D gene is left open where the match is weak. For some rows the clone size is stated as once, few or many, or as a class when expanded; others skip it.

clone_size d_call j_call v_call cdr3_aa cdr3_nt
- - TRBJ1-1 TRBV7-9 CASSLRSGTEAFF TGTGCCAGCAGCCTCAGGAGCGGGACTGAAGCTTTCTTT
- - TRBJ2-1 TRBV18 CASSPLDSEVGFF TGTGCCAGCTCACCACTTGACAGCGAGGTAGGGTTCTTC
once - TRBJ2-2 TRBV30 CAWSAPSGTRNTGELFF TGTGCCTGGAGTGCCCCGTCCGGGACGAGGAACACCGGGGAGCTGTTTTTT
- - TRBJ2-7 TRBV19 CASRKVVLAGAAYEQYF TGTGCCAGTAGAAAAGTTGTCCTGGCGGGGGCCGCCTACGAGCAGTACTTC
- - TRBJ2-7 TRBV4-2 CASSQDSSYEQYF TGTGCCAGCAGCCAAGATTCTTCCTACGAGCAGTACTTC
- - TRBJ2-7 TRBV7-9 CASTELSYEQYF TGTGCCAGCACCGAACTATCCTACGAGCAGTACTTC
- - TRBJ2-2 TRBV4-1 CASMSLIVNTGELFF TGCGCCAGCATGAGTTTGATCGTAAACACCGGGGAGCTGTTTTTT
- - TRBJ1-1 TRBV9 CASSARTVYTEAFF TGTGCCAGCAGCGCCCGAACAGTTTACACTGAAGCTTTCTTT
- - TRBJ1-1 TRBV15 CATTPGGMGTEAFF TGTGCCACCACCCCGGGGGGCATGGGCACTGAAGCTTTCTTT
- - TRBJ1-2 TRBV2 CASSTWGPGGYTF TGTGCCAGCAGCACCTGGGGGCCCGGTGGCTACACCTTC
few - TRBJ2-7 TRBV6-6 CASSLEYEQYF TGTGCCAGCAGCCTAGAGTACGAGCAGTACTTC
- - TRBJ2-6 TRBV30 CAWDRADSGANVLTF TGTGCCTGGGACCGGGCAGATTCCGGGGCCAACGTCCTGACTTTC
few TRBD2 TRBJ2-5 TRBV5-1 CASSSSGMWWETQYF TGCGCCAGCAGTAGTAGCGGGATGTGGTGGGAGACCCAGTACTTC
few TRBD1 TRBJ2-7 TRBV5-5 CASSSTGPGFKEQYF TGTGCCAGCAGCTCGACAGGGCCTGGATTTAAAGAGCAGTACTTC
- - TRBJ1-5 TRBV6-4 CASSEDNLGPQHF TGTGCCAGCAGTGAGGACAACTTGGGGCCCCAGCATTTT
- - TRBJ2-1 TRBV4-3 CASSQEGGGAGIHNEQFF TGCGCCAGCAGCCAAGAGGGCGGTGGGGCAGGGATACACAATGAGCAGTTCTTC
many TRBD1 TRBJ1-6 TRBV19 CASRGTGGNSPLHF TGTGCCAGTAGAGGGACAGGGGGTAATTCACCCCTCCACTTT
- - TRBJ1-1 TRBV5-4 CASSLRSRGTEAFF TGTGCCAGCAGCTTACGGAGTCGGGGGACTGAAGCTTTCTTT
- - TRBJ2-7 TRBV5-1 CASSLTGPGFYEQYF TGCGCCAGCAGCTTGACCGGCCCAGGTTTCTACGAGCAGTACTTC
once - TRBJ1-5 TRBV27 CASSDSGVRGPQHF TGTGCCAGCAGTGACTCTGGGGTCAGGGGTCCCCAGCATTTT
few - TRBJ1-5 TRBV7-9 CASSLVEGTNQPQHF TGTGCCAGCAGCCTCGTTGAGGGAACTAATCAGCCCCAGCATTTT
- - TRBJ1-1 TRBV5-5 CASSLGFLGTRRTEAFF TGTGCCAGCAGCTTAGGTTTTTTGGGGACTCGTAGGACTGAAGCTTTCTTT
few TRBD1 TRBJ1-1 TRBV28 CASSLAGGNTEAFF TGTGCCAGCAGTTTAGCAGGGGGGAACACTGAAGCTTTCTTT
- - TRBJ1-2 TRBV2 CASSAGTENYGYTF TGTGCCAGCAGTGCCGGGACGGAAAACTATGGCTACACCTTC
few TRBD1 TRBJ1-2 TRBV30 CAWSVSQGASGYTF TGTGCCTGGAGTGTTAGTCAGGGGGCAAGTGGCTACACCTTC
- - TRBJ1-3 TRBV10-3 CAIREDLQNTIYF TGTGCCATCAGGGAGGACCTCCAAAACACCATATATTTT
- - TRBJ1-1 TRBV30 CAWSILTEAFF TGTGCCTGGAGTATTCTCACTGAAGCTTTCTTT
- - TRBJ2-2 TRBV7-2 CASSRLGGAIGELFF TGTGCCAGCAGCCGACTTGGGGGGGCCATCGGGGAGCTGTTTTTT
- TRBD2 TRBJ2-3 TRBV27 CASRGRLAVAVDTQYF TGTGCCAGCAGGGGCCGACTAGCGGTGGCGGTAGATACGCAGTATTTT
- - TRBJ1-2 TRBV11-2 CASSISGTDAGYTF TGTGCCAGCAGCATCTCCGGGACGGACGCGGGCTACACCTTC
- TRBD2 TRBJ2-3 TRBV4-1 CASSQGTSGWGTDTQYF TGCGCCAGCAGCCAGGGGACTAGCGGTTGGGGCACAGATACGCAGTATTTT
- - TRBJ2-1 TRBV2 CASRGGRGPYNEQFF TGTGCCAGCAGGGGGGGGCGGGGCCCCTACAATGAGCAGTTCTTC
- - TRBJ2-3 TRBV7-9 CASSFGGMSDTQYF TGTGCCAGCAGCTTCGGGGGAATGTCAGATACGCAGTATTTT
- - TRBJ2-7 TRBV4-2 CASSQDLEDGEQYF TGTGCCAGCAGCCAAGATCTGGAGGATGGCGAGCAGTACTTC
- - TRBJ1-1 TRBV27 CASSLSIRPKNTEAFF TGTGCCAGCAGTTTATCGATAAGACCTAAGAACACTGAAGCTTTCTTT
- TRBD2 TRBJ2-1 TRBV9 CASSVEGTRGDEQFF TGTGCCAGCAGCGTAGAAGGGACTAGAGGCGATGAGCAGTTCTTC
few - TRBJ2-5 TRBV5-4 CASSLELQGGGETQYF TGTGCCAGCAGCTTGGAACTGCAGGGGGGCGGGGAGACCCAGTACTTC
- - TRBJ2-5 TRBV7-2 CASSSGPQETQYF TGTGCCAGCAGCTCCGGGCCTCAAGAGACCCAGTACTTC
once TRBD2 TRBJ2-1 TRBV29-1 CSAGLAGSGEQFF TGCAGCGCCGGACTAGCTGGGAGTGGTGAGCAGTTCTTC
- TRBD2 TRBJ2-4 TRBV2 CASRGGGISAKNIQYF TGTGCCAGCCGGGGGGGAGGTATCTCAGCCAAAAACATTCAGTACTTC
- TRBD1 TRBJ2-7 TRBV19 CASSMTGQGTYEQYF TGTGCCAGTAGTATGACGGGACAGGGGACCTACGAGCAGTACTTC
few - TRBJ1-1 TRBV18 CASSPQGAGNMNTEAFF TGTGCCAGCTCACCACAAGGGGCCGGGAATATGAACACTGAAGCTTTCTTT
once TRBD1 TRBJ2-7 TRBV9 CASSVEGQGAGSEQYF TGTGCCAGCAGCGTAGAGGGACAGGGGGCTGGTAGTGAGCAGTACTTC
- - TRBJ2-3 TRBV6-4 CASTLPLATDTQYF TGTGCCAGCACCCTCCCCCTAGCAACCGATACGCAGTATTTT
once - TRBJ2-1 TRBV7-9 CASSLWRDFLSEFYNEQFF TGTGCCAGCAGCTTATGGCGGGACTTCCTTTCGGAGTTTTACAATGAGCAGTTCTTC
- TRBD2 TRBJ2-7 TRBV28 CASSPLGEGPYEQYF TGTGCCAGCAGTCCCTTGGGGGAGGGCCCCTACGAGCAGTACTTC
- - TRBJ2-3 TRBV19 CASRHSQPRTDTQYF TGTGCCAGTAGGCACAGTCAGCCCAGGACAGATACGCAGTATTTT
- TRBD1 TRBJ2-3 TRBV9 CASSVVGGWDTQYF TGTGCCAGCAGCGTAGTAGGGGGCTGGGATACGCAGTATTTT
few - TRBJ1-1 TRBV5-5 CASSLLTHTEAFF TGTGCCAGCAGCTTACTCACTCACACTGAAGCTTTCTTT
- - TRBJ2-1 TRBV6-4 CASSSDSSYNEQFF TGTGCCAGCAGTTCTGACAGCTCCTACAATGAGCAGTTCTTC
- - TRBJ2-2 TRBV19 CASSVYRDTGELFF TGTGCCAGTAGTGTATACAGGGACACCGGGGAGCTGTTTTTT
- - TRBJ2-1 TRBV6-5 CASSYSMGELYNEQFF TGTGCCAGCAGTTACTCGATGGGAGAACTTTACAATGAGCAGTTCTTC
- TRBD2 TRBJ2-5 TRBV9 CASSAPKFLAGGPSETQYF TGTGCCAGCAGCGCCCCCAAGTTTCTAGCGGGAGGGCCGTCGGAGACCCAGTACTTC
- - TRBJ1-1 TRBV7-2 CASSPTGNTEAFF TGTGCCAGCAGTCCCACAGGGAACACTGAAGCTTTCTTT
- TRBD2 TRBJ2-1 TRBV5-1 CASSLVLAGANNEQFF TGCGCCAGCAGCTTGGTACTAGCGGGGGCCAACAATGAGCAGTTCTTC
- - TRBJ1-4 TRBV6-1 CASSANPIMGATNEKLFF TGTGCCAGCAGTGCCAACCCGATAATGGGGGCAACTAATGAAAAACTGTTTTTT
- - TRBJ2-7 TRBV7-9 CASSFDMVSYEQYF TGTGCCAGCAGCTTTGACATGGTTTCCTACGAGCAGTACTTC
- TRBD2 TRBJ2-3 TRBV19 CASSMLAGSTDTQYF TGTGCCAGTAGTATGTTAGCGGGGAGCACAGATACGCAGTATTTT
- TRBD1 TRBJ2-1 TRBV29-1 CTTGGSYNEQFF TGCACTACAGGGGGGTCCTACAATGAGCAGTTCTTC